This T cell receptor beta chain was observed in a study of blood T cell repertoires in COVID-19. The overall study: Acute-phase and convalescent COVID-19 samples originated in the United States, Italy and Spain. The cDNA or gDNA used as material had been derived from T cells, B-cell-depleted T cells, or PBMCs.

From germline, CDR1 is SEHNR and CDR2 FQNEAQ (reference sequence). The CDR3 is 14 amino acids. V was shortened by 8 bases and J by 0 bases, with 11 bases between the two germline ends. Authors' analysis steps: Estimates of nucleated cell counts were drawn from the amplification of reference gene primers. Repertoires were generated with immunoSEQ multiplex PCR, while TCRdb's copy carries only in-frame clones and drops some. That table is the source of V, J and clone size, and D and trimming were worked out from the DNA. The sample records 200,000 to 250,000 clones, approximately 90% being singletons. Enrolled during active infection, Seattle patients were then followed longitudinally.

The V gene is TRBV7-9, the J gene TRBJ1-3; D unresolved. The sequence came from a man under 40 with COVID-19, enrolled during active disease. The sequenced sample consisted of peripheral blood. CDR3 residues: CASRRGPSGNTIYF. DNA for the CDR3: TGTGCCAGCCGCCGGGGTCCCTCTGGAAACACCATATATTTT.